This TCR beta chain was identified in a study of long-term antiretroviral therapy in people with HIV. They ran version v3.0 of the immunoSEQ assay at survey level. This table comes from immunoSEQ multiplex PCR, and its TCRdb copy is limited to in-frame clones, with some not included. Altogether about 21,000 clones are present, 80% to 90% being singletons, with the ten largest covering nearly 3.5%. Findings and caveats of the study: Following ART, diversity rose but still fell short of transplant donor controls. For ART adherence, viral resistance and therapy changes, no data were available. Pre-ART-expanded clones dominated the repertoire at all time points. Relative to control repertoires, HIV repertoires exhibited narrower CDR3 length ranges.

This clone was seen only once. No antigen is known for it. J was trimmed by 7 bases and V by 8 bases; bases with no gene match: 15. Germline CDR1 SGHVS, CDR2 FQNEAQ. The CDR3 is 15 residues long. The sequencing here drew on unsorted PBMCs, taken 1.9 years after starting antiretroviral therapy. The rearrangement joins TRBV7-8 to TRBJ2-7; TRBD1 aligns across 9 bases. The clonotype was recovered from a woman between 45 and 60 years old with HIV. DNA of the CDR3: TGTGCCAGCTTAGCAACGGGACAGGGCCCGGGGGAGCAGTACTTC. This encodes CASLATGQGPGEQYF.